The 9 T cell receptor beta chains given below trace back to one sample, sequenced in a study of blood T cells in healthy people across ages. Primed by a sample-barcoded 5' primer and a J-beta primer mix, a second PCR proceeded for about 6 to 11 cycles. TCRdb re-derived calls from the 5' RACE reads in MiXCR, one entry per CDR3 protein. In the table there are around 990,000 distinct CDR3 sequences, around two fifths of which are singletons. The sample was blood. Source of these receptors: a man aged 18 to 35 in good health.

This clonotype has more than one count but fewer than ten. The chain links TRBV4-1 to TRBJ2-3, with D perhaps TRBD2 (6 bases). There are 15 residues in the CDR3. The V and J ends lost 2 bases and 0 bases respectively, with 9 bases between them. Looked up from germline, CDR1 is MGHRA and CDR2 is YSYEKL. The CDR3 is CASSQPSGSTDTQYF. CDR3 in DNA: TGCGCCAGCAGCCAACCGAGCGGGAGCACAGATACGCAGTATTTT.

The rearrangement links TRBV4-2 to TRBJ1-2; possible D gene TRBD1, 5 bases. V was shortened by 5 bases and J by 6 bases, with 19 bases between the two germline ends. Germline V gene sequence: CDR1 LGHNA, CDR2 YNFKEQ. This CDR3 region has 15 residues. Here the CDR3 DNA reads TGTGCCAGCAGCGGGGACGCTCCGACAAGGGATGGCTACACCTTC. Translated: CASSGDAPTRDGYTF.

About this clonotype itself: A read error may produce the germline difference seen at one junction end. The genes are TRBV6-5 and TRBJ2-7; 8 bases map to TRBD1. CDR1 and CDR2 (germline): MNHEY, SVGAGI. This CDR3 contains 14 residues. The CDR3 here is CASSPDRGSYEQYF. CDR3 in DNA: TGCGCCAGCAGTCCTGACAGGGGATCCTACGAGCAGTACTTC.

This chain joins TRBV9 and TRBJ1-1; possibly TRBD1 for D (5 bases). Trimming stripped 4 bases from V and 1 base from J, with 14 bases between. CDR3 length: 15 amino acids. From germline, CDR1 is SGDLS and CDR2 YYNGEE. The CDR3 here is CASSPRTTQNTEAFF. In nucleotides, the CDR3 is TGTGCCAGCAGCCCCCGGACAACGCAGAACACTGAAGCTTTCTTT.

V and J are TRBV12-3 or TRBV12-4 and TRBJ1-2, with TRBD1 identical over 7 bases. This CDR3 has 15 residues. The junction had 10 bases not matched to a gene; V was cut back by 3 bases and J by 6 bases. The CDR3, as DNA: TGTGCCAGCAGTTTCACGGTGACAGGGCCCAATGGCTACACCTTC. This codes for CASSFTVTGPNGYTF.

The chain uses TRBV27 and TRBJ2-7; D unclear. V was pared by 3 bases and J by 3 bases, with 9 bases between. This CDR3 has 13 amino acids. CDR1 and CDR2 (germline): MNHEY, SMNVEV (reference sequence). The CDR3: CASSFQRYYEQYF. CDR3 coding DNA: TGTGCCAGCAGTTTCCAAAGATACTACGAGCAGTACTTC.

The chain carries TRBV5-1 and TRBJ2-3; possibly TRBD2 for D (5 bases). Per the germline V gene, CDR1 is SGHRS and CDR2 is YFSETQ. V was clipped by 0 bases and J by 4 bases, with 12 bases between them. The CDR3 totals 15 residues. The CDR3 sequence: CASSLGVGEPDTQYF. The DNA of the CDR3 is TGCGCCAGCAGCTTGGGGGTCGGGGAACCAGATACGCAGTATTTT.

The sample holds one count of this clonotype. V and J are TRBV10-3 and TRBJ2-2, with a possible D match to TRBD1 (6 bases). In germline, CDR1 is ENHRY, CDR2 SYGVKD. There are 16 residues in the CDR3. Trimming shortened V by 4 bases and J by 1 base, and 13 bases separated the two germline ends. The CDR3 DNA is TGTGCCATCAGTGCCTTCAGGGGCCAGAACACCGGGGAGCTGTTTTTT. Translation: CAISAFRGQNTGELFF.

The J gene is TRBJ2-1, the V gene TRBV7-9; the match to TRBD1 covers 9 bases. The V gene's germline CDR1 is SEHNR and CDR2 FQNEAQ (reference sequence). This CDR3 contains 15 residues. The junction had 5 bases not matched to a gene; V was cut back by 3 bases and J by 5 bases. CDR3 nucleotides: TGTGCCAGCAGCTTGACAGGGGGGGTGGACAATGAGCAGTTCTTC. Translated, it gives CASSLTGGVDNEQFF.